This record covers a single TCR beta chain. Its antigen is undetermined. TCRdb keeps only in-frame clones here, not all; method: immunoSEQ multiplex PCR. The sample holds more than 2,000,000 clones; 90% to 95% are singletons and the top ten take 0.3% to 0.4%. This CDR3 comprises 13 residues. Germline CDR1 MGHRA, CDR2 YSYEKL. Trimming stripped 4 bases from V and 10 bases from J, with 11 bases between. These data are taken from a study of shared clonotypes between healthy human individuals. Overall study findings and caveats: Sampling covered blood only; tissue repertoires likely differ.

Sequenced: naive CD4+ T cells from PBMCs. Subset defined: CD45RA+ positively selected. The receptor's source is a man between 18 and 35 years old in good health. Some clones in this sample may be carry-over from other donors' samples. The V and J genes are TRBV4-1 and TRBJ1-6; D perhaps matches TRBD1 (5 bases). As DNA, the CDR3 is TGCGCCAGCAGCCGGACAACGGGCTCACCCCTCCACTTT. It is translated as CASSRTTGSPLHF.